This T cell receptor beta chain is drawn from a study of response to subunit inactivated influenza vaccine. Study-level results: The authors proposed limited new T cell recruitment per seasonal influenza vaccination.

The CDR3 runs 14 residues. V was trimmed by 5 bases and J by 1 base, leaving 11 bases between them. The V gene's germline CDR1 is SGHTA and CDR2 FQGNSA. This clonotype was observed at least ten times. Its antigen is as yet unknown. TCRdb itself ran the RT-PCR reads through MiXCR, one entry per CDR3 protein. The data contain over 400,000 distinct CDR3 sequences, approximately 13% of them singletons. The rearrangement links TRBV7-2 to TRBJ1-1; D remains unclear. The sequence was collected from a man aged 45 to 65 who received an inactivated influenza vaccine. The input for sequencing was PBMCs from blood, taken roughly 6 weeks after vaccination. The chain's CDR3 is CASSQDVTNTEAFF. The CDR3 DNA reads TGTGCCAGCAGCCAGGACGTGACGAACACTGAAGCTTTCTTT.